Below are 26 T cell receptor beta chains sequenced from a single sample in a study of radiation and T cells in renal cell carcinoma. Regarding time point: blood 4 weeks post-SBRT, at nephrectomy. This sample's treatment: 15 Gy SBRT to primary tumor, nephrectomy 4 weeks later. Some clones are missing from TCRdb's copy, which holds only in-frame ones; the method was immunoSEQ multiplex PCR. The table records around 180,000 clones, around 89% of them present only once. The specimen comprised blood, sampled from a patient whose treatment included radiotherapy and nephrectomy. The receptor set was obtained from a woman between 45 and 60 years old with renal cell carcinoma.

This clone occurred once. This chain connects TRBV6-5 to TRBJ2-5, with D tentatively TRBD2 (5 bases). TRBJ2-7 matches the DNA end more closely, so the J call is doubtful. The germline V gene has CDR1 MNHEY and CDR2 SVGAGI. The CDR3 contains 13 residues. The CDR3 spells CASRSPGSYEQYF. In DNA, the CDR3 is TGTGCCAGCAGGTCCCCGGGGTCCTACGAGCAGTACTTC.

The chain couples TRBV7-2 to TRBJ2-7, with D maybe TRBD1 (5 bases). The germline gives CDR1 SGHTA, CDR2 FQGNSA. V lost 1 base to trimming and J lost 1 base, with 11 bases between them. The CDR3 contains 15 residues. CDR3 nucleotide sequence: TGTGCCAGCAGCTTAGGTCAAAAGGGGTCCTACGAGCAGTACTTC. Translating gives CASSLGQKGSYEQYF.

The J gene is TRBJ1-5, the V gene TRBV5-1; no firm D call. The V gene lost 4 bases and the J gene lost 0 bases, with 8 bases spanning the gap. This CDR3 comprises 14 residues. CDR1 SGHRS and CDR2 YFSETQ come from the germline V gene. CDR3 amino acids: CASSMDGSNQPQHF. The CDR3 DNA follows: TGCGCCAGCAGCATGGACGGTAGCAATCAGCCCCAGCATTTT.

The chain links TRBV19 to TRBJ2-7; 10 bases agree with TRBD1. Per germline, CDR1 LNHDA and CDR2 SQIVND (reference sequence). With 5 bases clipped from V and 5 bases from J, the junction kept 9 bases outside the gene matches. This CDR3 comprises 15 residues. Here the CDR3 DNA reads TGTGCCAGTAGTCGCTACGGGACAGGGGATAACGAGCAGTACTTC. This codes for CASSRYGTGDNEQYF.

This clone came up a few times. The CDR3: CANRGGRGYTF. CDR3 bases: TGTGCCAACAGAGGAGGGCGCGGCTACACCTTC. V usage is TRBV6-1 and J usage is TRBJ1-2; no clear D. V lost 10 bases and J lost 8, with 14 bases in between. Germline assignment: CDR1 MNHNS and CDR2 SASEGT. The CDR3 spans 11 residues.

A note on this clone: Other DNA variants within this sample encode the same CDR3. V is TRBV2 and J is TRBJ1-5, with D unclear. V dropped 1 base and J dropped 2 bases, with 3 bases sitting between them. The CDR3 spans 13 residues. The germline V gene encodes CDR1 SNHLY and CDR2 FYNNEI. CDR3 residues: CASSEEGNQPQHF. DNA of the CDR3: TGTGCCAGCAGTGAAGAAGGCAATCAGCCCCAGCATTTT.

The rearrangement links TRBV19 to TRBJ1-2, with a possible D match to TRBD1 (5 bases). Germline CDR1 and CDR2: LNHDA and SQIVND (reference sequence). Trimming cost V 3 bases and J 11 bases, with 13 bases left between them. The CDR3 totals 12 residues. Here the CDR3 reads CASSIFQGDYTF. In DNA, the CDR3 is TGTGCCAGTAGTATCTTCCAGGGTGATTACACCTTC.

The chain links TRBV2 to TRBJ2-7, with a weak D call TRBD1 (5 bases). Germline CDR1 SNHLY, CDR2 FYNNEI. This CDR3 region has 11 residues. V lost 8 bases, J lost 2 bases, and 7 bases lay in between. The CDR3 spells CASDSTYEQYF. CDR3 DNA: TGTGCCAGCGACAGTACCTACGAGCAGTACTTC.

The chain carries TRBV27 and TRBJ2-7; TRBD1 matches at 7 bases. Germline CDR1 reads MNHEY; CDR2 reads SMNVEV (reference sequence). Unmatched junction bases numbered 14, after V lost 8 bases and J lost 4 bases. This CDR3 has 15 amino acids. CDR3 nucleotide sequence: TGTGCCAGCCGAGGGGTGCCAGGGGGATCGTACGAGCAGTACTTC. Translated, it gives CASRGVPGGSYEQYF.

In its sample, this clone was seen once. The chain combines TRBV7-9 with TRBJ1-2, with D uncertain. The CDR3 is 11 residues long. The V gene's germline CDR1 is SEHNR and CDR2 FQNEAQ (reference sequence). Trimming pared 7 bases from V and 5 bases from J, leaving 8 bases between. CDR3 sequence (DNA): TGTGCCAGCACGCCAGCTTATGGCTACACCTTC. Residues: CASTPAYGYTF.

The V and J genes are TRBV10-3 and TRBJ1-3; TRBD1 matches at 7 bases. This CDR3 is built from 14 residues. In germline, CDR1 is ENHRY, CDR2 SYGVKD. Losses at the gene ends were 10 bases for V and 1 base for J; bases not matched to a gene: 7. CDR3 in amino acids: CATGTAPSGNTIYF. In DNA form, the CDR3 reads TGTGCCACCGGGACAGCTCCTTCTGGAAACACCATATATTTT.

V and J are TRBV7-6 and TRBJ2-1; D remains unclear. With 5 bases removed from V and 2 bases from J, the gap between germline ends came to 7 bases. CDR1 SGHVS and CDR2 FNYEAQ come from the germline V gene. This CDR3 has 13 residues. CDR3 nucleotides: TGTGCCAGCAGCCTCGCCGCCTACAATGAGCAGTTCTTC. Protein product: CASSLAAYNEQFF.

The chain carries TRBV4-3 and TRBJ2-3; D remains ambiguous. Trimming shortened V by 2 bases and J by 5 bases, and 8 bases separated the two germline ends. The germline V gene has CDR1 LGHNA and CDR2 YSLEER. The CDR3 is 13 residues long. The CDR3 DNA reads TGCGCCAGCAGCCAATTTTTCCGAGATACGCAGTATTTT. This codes for CASSQFFRDTQYF.

This sequence joins TRBV4-1 and TRBJ1-2; D is ambiguous. The V end lost 2 bases, the J end lost 5 bases, and 15 bases lay between the germline ends. Per the germline V gene, CDR1 is MGHRA and CDR2 is YSYEKL. CDR3 length: 15 residues. The CDR3 DNA is TGCGCCAGCAGCCAAAGCAAGGACCGTAAATATGGCTACACCTTC. This translates into CASSQSKDRKYGYTF.

This clone was detected once. The rearrangement links TRBV6-6 to TRBJ1-1; possible D gene TRBD1, 5 bases. The CDR3 runs 14 residues. Germline loops: CDR1 MNHNY, CDR2 SVGAGI (reference sequence). V lost 5 bases and J 4 bases, leaving 14 bases between the germline ends. The DNA for the CDR3 is TGTGCCAGCAGTACCCAGGGCGTCGGCACTGAAGCTTTCTTT. This sequence encodes CASSTQGVGTEAFF.

Note on this clone: At one of its ends the junction is not consistent with the germline gene, which may arise from a read error. The J gene is TRBJ1-2, the V gene TRBV25-1, with D hard to call. Per the germline V gene, CDR1 is MGHDK and CDR2 is SYGVNS. This CDR3 spans 18 amino acids. The CDR3 region is CASSGQPPDQPPKYGYTF. The CDR3 nucleotides read TGTGCCAGCAGTGGGCAACCTCCCGACCAGCCGCCTAAATATGGCTACACCTTC.

The J gene is TRBJ1-1, the V gene TRBV5-1; D is unclear. V gave up 0 bases and J gave up 6 bases, with 9 bases separating them. CDR3 length: 13 amino acids. Germline V lookup: CDR1 SGHRS, CDR2 YFSETQ. As DNA, the CDR3 is TGCGCCAGCAGCTTGGACAGTTCGGCTGAAGCTTTCTTT. As protein: CASSLDSSAEAFF.

V is TRBV5-1 and J is TRBJ2-1; 9 nucleotides align to TRBD2. This CDR3 is 16 amino acids long. V was pared by 1 base and J by 6 bases, with 8 bases of the junction left unmatched. Germline CDR1 SGHRS, CDR2 YFSETQ. The CDR3 sequence is CASSLLAGSRANEQFF. The CDR3 DNA sequence: TGCGCCAGCAGCTTGCTAGCGGGGTCACGGGCCAATGAGCAGTTCTTC. The complete variable domain, with remaining parts taken from reference TRBV5-1 and TRBJ2-1, reads KAGVTQTPRYLIKTRGQQVTLSCSPISGHRSVSWYQQTPGQGLQFLFEYFSETQRNKGNFPGRFSGRQFSNSRSEMNVSTLELGDSALYLCASSLLAGSRANEQFFGPGTRLTVL.

The chain uses TRBV5-1 and TRBJ1-4; 11 bases line up with TRBD1. The junction had 6 bases not matched to a gene; V was cut back by 1 base and J by 7 bases. Germline CDR1 is SGHRS and CDR2 is YFSETQ. CDR3 length: 16 amino acids. The CDR3 here is CASSLFSGTGGEKLFF. The CDR3 bases are TGCGCCAGCAGCTTGTTTTCCGGGACAGGGGGTGAAAAACTGTTTTTT.

Written as DNA, the CDR3 is TGTGCCAGCAGTTACTCGAGGACTAGAGGTGGCTACACCTTC. It encodes CASSYSRTRGGYTF. The rearrangement joins TRBV6-5 to TRBJ1-2; D is undetermined. Trimming removed 0 bases at V and 7 bases at J, with 12 bases between. From germline, CDR1 is MNHEY and CDR2 SVGAGI. This CDR3 is built from 14 residues.

The chain employs TRBV10-3 and TRBJ2-5; D is unresolved. The CDR3 length is 15 residues. V was pared by 5 bases and J by 5 bases, with 18 bases between. Germline CDR1 ENHRY, CDR2 SYGVKD. The CDR3 DNA follows: TGTGCCATCAGTTATGGGCCCCTTACGGAGGAGACCCAGTACTTC. Residues: CAISYGPLTEETQYF.

The chain couples TRBV2 to TRBJ2-7, with TRBD2 matching over 8 bases. The CDR3 loop spans 14 amino acids. Germline CDR1 and CDR2: SNHLY and FYNNEI. Trimming took 7 bases from V and 2 from J; bases not matched to a gene: 7. The CDR3 region has the DNA TGTGCCAGCAAACGGGGGGGGATTCCCTACGAGCAGTACTTC. This gives the protein CASKRGGIPYEQYF.

The chain recombines TRBV11-2 with TRBJ1-2; 9 bases line up with TRBD1. The germline V gene has CDR1 SGHAT and CDR2 FQNNGV. The V and J ends lost 5 bases and 5 bases, in that order; junction bases with no gene match: 9. This CDR3 is built from 15 residues. The CDR3 DNA is TGTGCCAGCAGCGAATTCCGGGACAGGGAATATGGCTACACCTTC. This sequence encodes CASSEFRDREYGYTF. Drawing the rest from reference TRBV11-2 and TRBJ1-2, the complete variable domain is EAGVAQSPRYKIIEKRQSVAFWCNPISGHATLYWYQQILGQGPKLLIQFQNNGVVDDSQLPKDRFSAERLKGVDSTLKIQPAKLEDSAVYLCASSEFRDREYGYTFGSGTRLTVV.

The chain combines TRBV6-1 with TRBJ1-2, with D unresolved. The CDR3 runs to 12 residues. V dropped 4 bases and J dropped 3 bases, with 6 bases sitting between them. The germline CDR1 and CDR2 sequences are MNHNS and SASEGT. CDR3 sequence (DNA): TGTGCCAGCAGTGGTGAAGACTATGGCTACACCTTC. It translates to CASSGEDYGYTF.

In DNA form, the CDR3 reads TGCAGCGTTGATGGGGACAGATCCTACAATGAGCAGTTCTTC. It specifies CSVDGDRSYNEQFF. The J gene is TRBJ2-1, the V gene TRBV29-1, with TRBD1 identical over 7 bases. The CDR3 totals 14 residues. Germline lookup yields CDR1 SQVTM and CDR2 ANQGSEA. V was pared by 3 bases and J by 1 base, with 3 bases of the junction left unmatched.

This clone was seen only once. The gene calls are TRBV6-5 and TRBJ2-1; 9 nucleotides agree with TRBD2. CDR1 and CDR2 (germline): MNHEY, SVGAGI. J gave up 6 bases and V 7 bases, and 10 bases lay outside the gene matches. The CDR3 length is 15 residues. CDR3 nucleotide sequence: TGTGCCAGCATCAAAGCGGGGGGTGCTTTCAATGAGCAGTTCTTC. Protein product: CASIKAGGAFNEQFF.